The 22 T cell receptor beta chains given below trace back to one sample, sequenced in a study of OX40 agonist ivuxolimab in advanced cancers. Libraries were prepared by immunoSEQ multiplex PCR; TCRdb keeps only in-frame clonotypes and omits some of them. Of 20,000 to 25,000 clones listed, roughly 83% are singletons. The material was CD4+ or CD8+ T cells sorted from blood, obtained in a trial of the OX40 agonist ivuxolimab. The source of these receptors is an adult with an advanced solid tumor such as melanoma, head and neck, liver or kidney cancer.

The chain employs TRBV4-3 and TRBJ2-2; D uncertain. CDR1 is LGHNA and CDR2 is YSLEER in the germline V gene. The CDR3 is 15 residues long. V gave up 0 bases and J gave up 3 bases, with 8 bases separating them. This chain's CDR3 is CASSQEETYTGELFF. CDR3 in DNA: TGCGCCAGCAGCCAAGAGGAGACCTACACCGGGGAGCTGTTTTTT.

CDR3 loop: CASSPGGGTNEKLFF. CDR3 bases: TGTGCCAGCAGCCCAGGGGGGGGAACTAATGAAAAACTGTTTTTT. V gene TRBV7-6 combines with J gene TRBJ1-4; 7 nucleotides align to TRBD1. CDR1 and CDR2 from the germline V gene are SGHVS and FNYEAQ. V dropped 5 bases and J dropped 1; count of bases not matched to a gene: 4. The CDR3 totals 15 residues.

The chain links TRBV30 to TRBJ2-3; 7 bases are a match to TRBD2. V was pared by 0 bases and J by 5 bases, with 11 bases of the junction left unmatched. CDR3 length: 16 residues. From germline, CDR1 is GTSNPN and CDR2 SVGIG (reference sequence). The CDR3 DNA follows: TGTGCCTGGAGTGTCGGGACGGGGGGACCAGGAGATACGCAGTATTTT. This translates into CAWSVGTGGPGDTQYF.

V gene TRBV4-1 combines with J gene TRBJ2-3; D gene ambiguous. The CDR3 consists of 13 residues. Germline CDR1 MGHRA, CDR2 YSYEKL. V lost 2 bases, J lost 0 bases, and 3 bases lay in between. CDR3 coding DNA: TGCGCCAGCAGCCAACCTAGCACAGATACGCAGTATTTT. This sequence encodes CASSQPSTDTQYF.

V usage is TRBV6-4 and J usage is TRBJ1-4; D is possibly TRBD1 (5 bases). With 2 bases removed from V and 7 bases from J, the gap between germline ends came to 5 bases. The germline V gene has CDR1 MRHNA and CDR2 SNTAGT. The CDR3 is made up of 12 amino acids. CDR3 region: CASSDGGEKLFF. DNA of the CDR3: TGTGCCAGCAGTGACGGGGGTGAAAAACTGTTTTTT.

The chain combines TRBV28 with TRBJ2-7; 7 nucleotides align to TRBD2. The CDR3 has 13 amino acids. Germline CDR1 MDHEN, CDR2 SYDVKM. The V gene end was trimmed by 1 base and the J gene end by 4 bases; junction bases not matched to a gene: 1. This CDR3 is CASSLYGGYEQYF. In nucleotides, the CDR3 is TGTGCCAGCAGTTTATACGGGGGGTACGAGCAGTACTTC.

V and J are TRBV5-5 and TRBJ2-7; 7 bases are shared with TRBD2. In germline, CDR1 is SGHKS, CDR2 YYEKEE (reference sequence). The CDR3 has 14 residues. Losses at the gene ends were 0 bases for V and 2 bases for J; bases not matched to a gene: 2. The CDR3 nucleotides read TGTGCCAGCAGCTTGGGGGAGGGCGCCTACGAGCAGTACTTC. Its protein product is CASSLGEGAYEQYF.

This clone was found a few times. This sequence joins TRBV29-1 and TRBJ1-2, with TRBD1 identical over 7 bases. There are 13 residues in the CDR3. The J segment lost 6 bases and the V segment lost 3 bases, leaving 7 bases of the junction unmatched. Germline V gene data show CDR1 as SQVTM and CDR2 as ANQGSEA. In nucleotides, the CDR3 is TGCAGCGTTGATGAGGGGGCGCCGGATGGCTACACCTTC. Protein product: CSVDEGAPDGYTF. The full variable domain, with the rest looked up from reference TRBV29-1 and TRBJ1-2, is SAVISQKPSRDICQRGTSLTIQCQVDSQVTMMFWYRQQPGQSLTLIATANQGSEATYESGFVIDKFPISRPNLTFSTLTVSNMSPEDSSIYLCSVDEGAPDGYTFGSGTRLTVV.

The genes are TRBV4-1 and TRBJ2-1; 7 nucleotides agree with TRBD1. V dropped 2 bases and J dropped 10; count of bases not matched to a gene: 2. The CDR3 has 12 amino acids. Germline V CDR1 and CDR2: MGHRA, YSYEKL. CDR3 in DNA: TGCGCCAGCAGCCAACCCAGGGGGGAGCAGTTCTTC. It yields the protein CASSQPRGEQFF.

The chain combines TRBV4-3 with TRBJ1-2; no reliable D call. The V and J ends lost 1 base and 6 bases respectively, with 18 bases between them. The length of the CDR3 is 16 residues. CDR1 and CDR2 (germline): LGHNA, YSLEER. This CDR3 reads CASSQGFRKGHNGYTF. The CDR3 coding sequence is TGCGCCAGCAGCCAAGGCTTCAGGAAGGGTCACAATGGCTACACCTTC.

This chain's CDR3 is CASNGQSLAKNIQYF. CDR3 in DNA: TGTGCCAGCAACGGACAGTCCTTAGCCAAAAACATTCAGTACTTC. The V gene is TRBV2, the J gene TRBJ2-4; possibly TRBD1 for D (6 bases). Trimming cost V 7 bases and J 0 bases, with 13 bases left between them. From germline, CDR1 is SNHLY and CDR2 FYNNEI. The CDR3 spans 15 residues.

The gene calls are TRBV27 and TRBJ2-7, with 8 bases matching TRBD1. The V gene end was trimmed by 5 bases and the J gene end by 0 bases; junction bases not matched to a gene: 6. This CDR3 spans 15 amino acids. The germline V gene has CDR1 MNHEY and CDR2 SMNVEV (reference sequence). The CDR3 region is CASSQWTGSSYEQYF. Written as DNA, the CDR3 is TGTGCCAGCAGTCAATGGACAGGGAGCTCCTACGAGCAGTACTTC.

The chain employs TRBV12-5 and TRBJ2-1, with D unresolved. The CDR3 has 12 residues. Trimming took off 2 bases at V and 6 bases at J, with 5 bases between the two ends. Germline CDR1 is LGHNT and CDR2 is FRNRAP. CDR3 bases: TGTGCTAGTGGTTTGCCAATCAATGAGCAGTTCTTC. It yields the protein CASGLPINEQFF.

CDR3 in DNA: TGTGCCAGCAGTTTAGTTCCAGGGAACAATGAGCAGTTCTTC. This sequence encodes CASSLVPGNNEQFF. This chain connects TRBV28 to TRBJ2-1; tentatively, D is TRBD1 (5 bases). CDR3 length: 14 amino acids. Between the trimmed V and J ends, which lost 2 bases and 5 bases, there was a span of 10 bases. Germline V lookup: CDR1 MDHEN, CDR2 SYDVKM.

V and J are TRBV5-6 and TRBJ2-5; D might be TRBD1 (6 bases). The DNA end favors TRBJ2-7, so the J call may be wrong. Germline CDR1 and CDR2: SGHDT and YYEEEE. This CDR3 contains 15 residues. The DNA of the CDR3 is TGTGCCAGCAGCTTGGATCCAGGGGCCGGAGACGAGCAGTACTTC. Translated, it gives CASSLDPGAGDEQYF.

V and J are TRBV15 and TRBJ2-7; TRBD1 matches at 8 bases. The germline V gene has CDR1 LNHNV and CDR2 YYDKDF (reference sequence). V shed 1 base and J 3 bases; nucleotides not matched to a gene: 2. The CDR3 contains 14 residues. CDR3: CATSRGTGYYEQYF. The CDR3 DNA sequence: TGTGCCACCAGCAGAGGGACAGGGTACTACGAGCAGTACTTC.

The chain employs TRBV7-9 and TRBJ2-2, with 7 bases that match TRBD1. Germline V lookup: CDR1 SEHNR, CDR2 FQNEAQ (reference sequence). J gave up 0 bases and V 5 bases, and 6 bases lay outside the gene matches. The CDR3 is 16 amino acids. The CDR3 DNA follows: TGTGCCAGCAGCGGGGGACAGATAGCGAACACCGGGGAGCTGTTTTTT. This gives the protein CASSGGQIANTGELFF.

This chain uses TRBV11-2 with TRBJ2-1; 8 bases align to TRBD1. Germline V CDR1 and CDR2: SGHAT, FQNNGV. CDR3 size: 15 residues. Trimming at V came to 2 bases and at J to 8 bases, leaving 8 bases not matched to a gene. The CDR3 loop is CASSLYNRGVDEQFF. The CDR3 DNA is TGTGCCAGCAGCTTATACAACAGGGGGGTGGATGAGCAGTTCTTC.

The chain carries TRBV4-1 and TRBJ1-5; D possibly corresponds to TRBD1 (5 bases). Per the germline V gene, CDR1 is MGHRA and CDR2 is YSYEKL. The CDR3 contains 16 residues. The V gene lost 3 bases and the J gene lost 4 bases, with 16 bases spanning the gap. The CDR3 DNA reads TGCGCCAGCAGCCAGCACACGGGGGGGGAAAATCAGCCCCAGCATTTT. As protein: CASSQHTGGENQPQHF.

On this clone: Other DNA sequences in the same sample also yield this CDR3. The CDR3 DNA sequence: TGTGCCAGCAGCGTAGGGCCACAGGGCTACGAGCAGTACTTC. This gives the protein CASSVGPQGYEQYF. This rearrangement joins TRBV9 to TRBJ2-7, with D maybe TRBD1 (6 bases). The CDR3 runs 14 residues. Germline lookup yields CDR1 SGDLS and CDR2 YYNGEE. V lost 0 bases, J lost 3 bases, and 10 bases lay in between.

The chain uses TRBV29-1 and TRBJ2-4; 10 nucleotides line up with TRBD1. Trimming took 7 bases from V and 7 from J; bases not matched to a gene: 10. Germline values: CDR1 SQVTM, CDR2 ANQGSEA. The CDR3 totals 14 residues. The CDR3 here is CSAGTGVLGNIQYF. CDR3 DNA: TGCAGCGCCGGGACAGGGGTGTTAGGGAACATTCAGTACTTC.

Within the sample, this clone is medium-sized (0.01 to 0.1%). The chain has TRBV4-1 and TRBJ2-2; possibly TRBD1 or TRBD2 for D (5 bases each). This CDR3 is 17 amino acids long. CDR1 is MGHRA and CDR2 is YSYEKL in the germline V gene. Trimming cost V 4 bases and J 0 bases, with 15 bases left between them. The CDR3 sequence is CASSLSTGTTNTGELFF. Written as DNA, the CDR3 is TGCGCCAGCAGCCTATCCACCGGGACGACGAACACCGGGGAGCTGTTTTTT.